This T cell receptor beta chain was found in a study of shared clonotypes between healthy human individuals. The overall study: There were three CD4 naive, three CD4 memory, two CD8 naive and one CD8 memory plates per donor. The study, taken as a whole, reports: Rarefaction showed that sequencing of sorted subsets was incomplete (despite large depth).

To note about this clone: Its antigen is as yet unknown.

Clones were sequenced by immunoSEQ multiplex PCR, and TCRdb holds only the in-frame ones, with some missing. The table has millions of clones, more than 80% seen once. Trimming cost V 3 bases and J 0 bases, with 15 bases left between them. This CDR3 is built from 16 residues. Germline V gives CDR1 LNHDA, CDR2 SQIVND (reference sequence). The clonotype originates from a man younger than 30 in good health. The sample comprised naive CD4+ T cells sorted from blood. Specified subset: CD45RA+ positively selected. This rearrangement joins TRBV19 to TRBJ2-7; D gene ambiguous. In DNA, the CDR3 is TGTGCCAGTAGTATCGGTGTGGGAACGAGCTCCTACGAGCAGTACTTC. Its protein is CASSIGVGTSSYEQYF.